This entry lists 23 T cell receptor beta chains sequenced from one sample in a study of long-term antiretroviral therapy in people with HIV. Version v3.0 of the immunoSEQ assay ran at survey level. Profiling relied on immunoSEQ multiplex PCR, and the TCRdb table lists in-frame clones only, not all of them. The sample shows fewer than 30,000 clones, approximately 80% of them seen only once. The specimen comprised unsorted PBMCs, sampled 4.4 years after starting antiretroviral therapy. Receptor source: a man aged 30 to 39 with HIV.

This chain links TRBV27 with TRBJ2-1; D is unresolved. CDR1 is MNHEY, CDR2 SMNVEV, per germline (reference sequence). This CDR3 has 14 amino acids. V lost 3 bases, J lost 0 bases, and 6 bases lay in between. The CDR3 here is CASSFMGSYNEQFF. The CDR3, as DNA: TGTGCCAGCAGTTTTATGGGCTCCTACAATGAGCAGTTCTTC.

The CDR3 nucleotides read TGTGCCAGCAGCCGGGCCGAGACTGAAGCTTTCTTT. This encodes CASSRAETEAFF. The chain is built from TRBV5-5 and TRBJ1-1; D unclear. V lost 4 bases and J lost 5, with 9 bases in between. The germline V gene encodes CDR1 SGHKS and CDR2 YYEKEE (reference sequence). The CDR3 is made up of 12 amino acids.

This clone is labeled medium-sized. The CDR3 loop reads CASSDGQASYGYTF. The DNA for the CDR3 is TGTGCCAGCAGTGACGGACAGGCCTCCTATGGCTACACCTTC. The chain carries TRBV6-1 and TRBJ1-2; 7 bases line up with TRBD1. V shed 3 bases, J shed 4 bases, and the junction held 5 bases outside the gene matches. In germline, CDR1 is MNHNS, CDR2 SASEGT. CDR3 length equals 14 residues.

The rearrangement links TRBV6-6 to TRBJ2-5; possibly TRBD2 for D (5 bases). The V gene lost 7 bases and the J gene lost 2 bases, with 11 bases spanning the gap. This CDR3 spans 13 amino acids. Per germline, CDR1 MNHNY and CDR2 SVGAGI (reference sequence). The chain's CDR3 is CASTRTLQETQYF. The CDR3, as DNA: TGTGCCAGCACTAGGACTTTACAAGAGACCCAGTACTTC.

The J gene is TRBJ1-1, the V gene TRBV19; D is undetermined. CDR1 and CDR2 (germline): LNHDA, SQIVND (reference sequence). CDR3 length: 14 amino acids. V was pared by 2 bases and J by 3 bases, with 10 bases between. The CDR3 DNA sequence: TGTGCCAGTAGTATAATTTCCGGGGACACTGAAGCTTTCTTT. Its protein is CASSIISGDTEAFF.

This clone was observed a single time. J is TRBJ1-1 and V is TRBV19, with D possibly matching TRBD1 (5 bases). Looked up from germline, CDR1 is LNHDA and CDR2 is SQIVND (reference sequence). This CDR3 has 14 residues. V lost 5 bases to trimming and J lost 0 bases, with 10 bases between them. Here the CDR3 reads CASSRTPLNTEAFF. The CDR3, as DNA: TGTGCCAGTAGTCGGACACCATTGAACACTGAAGCTTTCTTT.

The chain recombines TRBV5-1 with TRBJ1-2; 7 bases agree with TRBD1. The length of the CDR3 is 14 residues. After removal of 2 bases from V and 3 bases from J, the junction contained 4 bases not matched to a gene. Germline-derived CDR1 and CDR2 are SGHRS and YFSETQ. CDR3 sequence reads: CASSFGDRDYGYTF. The CDR3 DNA is TGCGCCAGCAGCTTCGGGGACAGAGACTATGGCTACACCTTC.

The chain uses TRBV19 and TRBJ1-2; D gene unclear. The CDR3 spans 15 residues. Germline CDR1 reads LNHDA; CDR2 reads SQIVND (reference sequence). V lost 1 base, J lost 0 bases, and 9 bases lay in between. CDR3 sequence reads: CASSIARRANYGYTF. The CDR3 nucleotides are TGTGCCAGTAGTATAGCCCGGAGGGCTAACTATGGCTACACCTTC.

The CDR3 here is CASSLGTTLNTEAFF. CDR3 DNA: TGTGCCAGCAGCTTAGGGACTACGTTGAACACTGAAGCTTTCTTT. The chain recombines TRBV7-9 with TRBJ1-1; unclear D gene. The germline V gene encodes CDR1 SEHNR and CDR2 FQNEAQ (reference sequence). The V end lost 1 base, the J end lost 0 bases, and 9 bases lay between the germline ends. The CDR3 is 15 amino acids.

This clone has more than one count but fewer than ten. V and J are TRBV9 and TRBJ1-5; TRBD1 might be the D (5 bases). CDR3 length: 14 amino acids. Between the trimmed V and J ends, which lost 4 bases and 0 bases, there was a span of 8 bases. Germline V lookup: CDR1 SGDLS, CDR2 YYNGEE. This CDR3 is CASSPDSSNQPQHF. The CDR3 nucleotides are TGTGCCAGCAGCCCCGACAGTAGCAATCAGCCCCAGCATTTT.

The CDR3 nucleotides read TGTGCCAGCTCACCAGGAACTAGCACAGATACGCAGTATTTT. It yields the protein CASSPGTSTDTQYF. The rearrangement joins TRBV18 to TRBJ2-3; D call uncertain. CDR3 length: 14 amino acids. V was cut by 2 bases and J by 0 bases, with 6 bases left in between. CDR1 is KGHSH and CDR2 is LQKENI in the germline V gene.

This sequence joins TRBV13 and TRBJ2-5; TRBD2 matches at 9 bases. Germline V gene lookup returns CDR1 PRHDT and CDR2 FYEKMQ (reference sequence). The ends lost 3 bases at V and 5 bases at J; junction bases unmatched: 10. The CDR3 runs 16 residues. As DNA, the CDR3 is TGTGCCAGCAGCTTCCTAGCGGGGCGACCGGGGGAGACCCAGTACTTC. It is translated as CASSFLAGRPGETQYF.

The CDR3 DNA follows: TGTGCCAGCACATCGCCTAGAGCCGGGGGAGGTCAGCCCCAGCATTTT. It codes for CASTSPRAGGGQPQHF. The chain recombines TRBV28 with TRBJ1-5; possible D gene TRBD1, 5 bases. The germline V gene has CDR1 MDHEN and CDR2 SYDVKM. The CDR3 is 16 residues long. The ends were cut back, 7 bases at V and 6 bases at J, with 22 bases in the middle.

This chain uses TRBV6-1 with TRBJ1-2; D remains unclear. Germline V gene data show CDR1 as MNHNS and CDR2 as SASEGT. Trimming shortened V by 7 bases and J by 8 bases, and 14 bases separated the two germline ends. The CDR3 has 12 amino acids. The CDR3 here is CASTRPPNGYTF. The CDR3 DNA reads TGTGCCAGCACCCGGCCCCCGAACGGCTACACCTTC.

J is TRBJ1-2 and V is TRBV5-6; 8 bases fit TRBD1. Trimming at V came to 4 bases and at J to 4 bases, leaving 15 bases not matched to a gene. The germline CDR1 and CDR2 sequences are SGHDT and YYEEEE. This CDR3 region has 17 residues. The CDR3: CASSPARTGYMGYGYTF. In DNA form, the CDR3 reads TGTGCCAGCAGCCCTGCTCGGACAGGGTACATGGGCTATGGCTACACCTTC.

This clone was detected once. The V and J genes are TRBV12-2 and TRBJ1-6; the D call in the table, TRBD1, was not verified against the DNA. TRBV12-2 is a pseudogene locus. The CDR3 sequence is 18 residues long. The CDR3 nucleotides are TGTGCAAGTCGCTTACCGGGACAGGGCCCGTCCTATAATTCACCCCTCCACTTT. Translated, it gives CASRLPGQGPSYNSPLHF.

The J gene is TRBJ2-7, the V gene TRBV2; possible D gene TRBD2, 6 bases. This CDR3 is built from 14 residues. The germline CDR1 and CDR2 sequences are SNHLY and FYNNEI. The V and J ends lost 6 bases and 0 bases respectively, with 12 bases between them. The CDR3 here is CASRLAGSSYEQYF. The DNA for the CDR3 is TGTGCCAGCAGATTGGCGGGAAGCTCCTACGAGCAGTACTTC. Combining the CDR3 with reference TRBV2 and TRBJ2-7 gives the whole variable domain EPEVTQTPSHQVTQMGQEVILRCVPISNHLYFYWYRQILGQKVEFLVSFYNNEISEKSEIFDDQFSVERPDGSNFTLKIRSTKLEDSAMYFCASRLAGSSYEQYFGPGTRLTVT.

This clone appeared a few times. The DNA for the CDR3 is TGTGCTAGTGGCCTTACCCCTTTGGAGACCCAGTACTTC. Amino acid sequence: CASGLTPLETQYF. This chain uses TRBV12-5 with TRBJ2-5; no definite D call. The germline CDR1 and CDR2 sequences are LGHNT and FRNRAP. This CDR3 spans 13 amino acids. V was clipped by 6 bases and J by 5 bases, with 13 bases between them.

V usage is TRBV5-5 and J usage is TRBJ1-2; 8 bases fit TRBD1. This CDR3 comprises 13 residues. Germline assignment: CDR1 SGHKS and CDR2 YYEKEE (reference sequence). V lost 6 bases and J lost 5; bases outside the gene matches: 6. The CDR3 DNA reads as TGTGCCAGCATCCCCCAGGGGGCATATGGCTACACCTTC. The encoded protein is CASIPQGAYGYTF.

The chain has TRBV6-5 and TRBJ2-7; D unresolved. The CDR3 contains 16 residues. Germline values: CDR1 MNHEY, CDR2 SVGAGI. V shed 0 bases and J shed 0 bases, with 12 bases lying between them. This CDR3 reads CASSYSVGRSSYEQYF. The CDR3 nucleotides read TGTGCCAGCAGTTACTCGGTTGGACGGAGCTCCTACGAGCAGTACTTC.

The chain joins TRBV27 to TRBJ1-1; D uncertain. Deletions cut 3 bases from V and 0 bases from J, with 8 bases between. CDR3 length: 14 amino acids. The germline V gene encodes CDR1 MNHEY and CDR2 SMNVEV (reference sequence). CDR3 DNA sequence: TGTGCCAGCAGTTTGACGGAAATGAACACTGAAGCTTTCTTT. This sequence encodes CASSLTEMNTEAFF.

V and J are TRBV28 and TRBJ1-2; possibly TRBD1 for D (6 bases). The CDR3 is 16 residues long. Germline V gene sequence: CDR1 MDHEN, CDR2 SYDVKM. V was pared by 2 bases and J by 5 bases, with 18 bases between. The CDR3 protein is CASSLMGGLASYGYTF. CDR3 sequence (DNA): TGTGCCAGCAGTTTAATGGGGGGCTTGGCCTCATATGGCTACACCTTC.

The rearrangement links TRBV6-1 to TRBJ2-7; D gene unclear. The germline CDR1 and CDR2 sequences are MNHNS and SASEGT. CDR3 size: 13 residues. V shed 4 bases and J shed 6 bases, with 13 bases lying between them. CDR3 loop: CASSVEQFGEQYF. For the CDR3, the DNA is TGTGCCAGCAGTGTGGAACAATTCGGCGAGCAGTACTTC.